These T cell receptor beta chains were read from a single sample in a study of Ad26.COV2.S vaccination and SARS-CoV-2 variants. Here immunoSEQ multiplex PCR was the method, and the copy in TCRdb shows in-frame clones only, minus some. This table has about 350,000 clones, around 90% appearing once. Sample: peripheral blood, taken in a trial of Ad26.COV2.S vaccine versus placebo. These receptors came from a person aged 18-65 years who received the Ad26.COV2.S COVID-19 vaccine or a placebo. Each CDR3 is given with its conserved first and last residue. A D gene is named only where the DNA matches it firmly.

CDR3	DNA	J	D	V
CASSLWGGGTYEQYF	TGTGCCAGCAGCTTATGGGGCGGGGGTACCTACGAGCAGTACTTC	TRBJ2-7	TRBD2	TRBV7-3
CASSHGFQPQHF	TGCGCCAGCAGCCACGGGTTTCAGCCCCAGCATTTT	TRBJ1-5	.	TRBV4-1
CASLSLGGSPSETQYF	TGTGCCAGCTTATCTCTTGGGGGGTCCCCGTCAGAGACCCAGTACTTC	TRBJ2-5	.	TRBV28
CASSLMMGQILTEAFF	TGTGCCAGCAGTTTAATGATGGGACAGATCCTCACTGAAGCTTTCTTT	TRBJ1-1	TRBD1	TRBV28
CASSDPKDRVYGYTF	TGTGCCAGCAGTGACCCAAAAGACAGGGTCTATGGCTACACCTTC	TRBJ1-2	TRBD1	TRBV6-4
CASSWGTGSEAFF	TGTGCCAGCAGCTGGGGGACAGGCTCTGAAGCTTTCTTT	TRBJ1-1	TRBD1	TRBV7-2
CASSPPGTGPGEQYF	TGTGCCAGCTCACCACCCGGGACGGGTCCGGGAGAGCAGTACTTC	TRBJ2-7	.	TRBV18
CASSLGPQYVTGELFF	TGTGCCAGCAGCCTCGGGCCCCAGTACGTCACCGGGGAGCTGTTTTTT	TRBJ2-2	.	TRBV3-1/TRBV3-2
CASSLTSRGEQYF	TGTGCCAGCAGTTTAACGTCTAGGGGGGAGCAGTACTTC	TRBJ2-7	.	TRBV27
CASSKPPLGSQETQYF	TGTGCCAGCAGCAAACCCCCACTAGGCTCTCAAGAGACCCAGTACTTC	TRBJ2-5	.	TRBV2
CASSYRLAEDTQYF	TGTGCCAGCAGTTACAGGCTAGCGGAAGATACGCAGTATTTT	TRBJ2-3	TRBD2	TRBV6-2/TRBV6-3
CASSQEGARDIGRDYYEQYF	TGTGCCAGCAGCCAAGAGGGCGCCAGAGACATTGGGCGGGACTACTACGAGCAGTACTTC	TRBJ2-7	TRBD2	TRBV4-2
CASSEQGLHIPGEQYF	TGTGCCAGCAGCGAACAGGGACTACATATTCCGGGGGAGCAGTACTTC	TRBJ2-7	.	TRBV3-1/TRBV3-2
CASSVDGTDNYGYTF	TGTGCCAGCAGCGTAGACGGCACAGATAACTATGGCTACACCTTC	TRBJ1-2	.	TRBV9
CASSPGGGDTEAFF	TGTGCCAGCAGCCCCGGAGGTGGGGACACTGAAGCTTTCTTT	TRBJ1-1	.	TRBV7-6
CASSLTPGVFYNEQFF	TGTGCCAGCAGCTTAACTCCGGGGGTTTTTTACAATGAGCAGTTCTTC	TRBJ2-1	.	TRBV7-3
CSAREFYEAFF	TGCAGTGCTAGAGAGTTTTACGAAGCTTTCTTT	TRBJ1-1	.	TRBV20-1
CASSSPVDREDYGYTF	TGTGCCAGCAGCTCCCCGGTGGACAGGGAGGACTATGGCTACACCTTC	TRBJ1-2	TRBD1	TRBV7-9